The present T cell receptor (beta chain) was sequenced within a study of cytomegalovirus exposure and HLA in healthy donors. Study background: The same platform used for the 666 first-cohort repertoires was also used for the roughly 120 validation repertoires, as a later analysis reported. Study results and limitations: Cytomegalovirus association was assigned to under 200 TCR beta chains. A subsequent analysis found that TCR clusters from the first cohort also tended to co-occur in the 110 or so validation repertoires, with under 95% of cluster scores above 0.

Clones were sequenced by immunoSEQ multiplex PCR, and TCRdb holds only the in-frame ones, with some missing. The data contain some 48,000 clones, roughly 85% of them singletons. The CDR3 is 13 residues long. CDR1 is SNHLY, CDR2 FYNNEI, per germline. Trimming took 6 bases from V and 6 from J; bases not matched to a gene: 4. As concerns this clone: What it binds is not known.

Sequencing was performed on PBMCs. V usage is TRBV2 and J usage is TRBJ2-7, with 11 nucleotides matching TRBD2. The sequence was collected from a woman aged 25 to 39 in good health and CMV-seronegative. In nucleotides, the CDR3 is TGTGCCAGCAGGACTAGCGGGGCGGTCGAGCAGTACTTC. Protein product: CASRTSGAVEQYF.